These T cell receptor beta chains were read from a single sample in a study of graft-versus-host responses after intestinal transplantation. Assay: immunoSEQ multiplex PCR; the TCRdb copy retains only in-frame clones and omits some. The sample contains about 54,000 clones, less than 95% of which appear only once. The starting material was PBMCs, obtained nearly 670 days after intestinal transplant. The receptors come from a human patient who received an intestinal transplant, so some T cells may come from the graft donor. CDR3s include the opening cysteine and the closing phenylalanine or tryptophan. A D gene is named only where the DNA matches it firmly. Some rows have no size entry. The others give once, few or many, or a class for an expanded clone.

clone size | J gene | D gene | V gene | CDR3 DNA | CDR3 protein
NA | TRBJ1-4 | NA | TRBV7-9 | TGTGCCAGCAGCTTAGTAGTCACGGCGGAAAAACTGTTTTTT | CASSLVVTAEKLFF
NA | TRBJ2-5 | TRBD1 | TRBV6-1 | TGTGCCAGCACACGACAGGGGGCGCACGAGACCCAGTACTTC | CASTRQGAHETQYF
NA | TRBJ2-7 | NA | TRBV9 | TGTGCCAGCAGCCCCCAAGGGGGAGGGTATGAGCAGTACTTC | CASSPQGGGYEQYF
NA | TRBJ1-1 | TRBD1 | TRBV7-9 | TGTGCCAGCAGCCGGGACAGCGTTAAAGCTTTCTTT | CASSRDSVKAFF
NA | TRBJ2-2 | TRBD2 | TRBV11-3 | TGTGCCAGCAGCTTAGAGGTCGGGGGGGGACCCGGGGAGCTGTTTTTT | CASSLEVGGGPGELFF
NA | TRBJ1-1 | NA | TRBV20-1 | TGCAGTGTCAAGACCGGGACATCAGCTTTCTTT | CSVKTGTSAFF
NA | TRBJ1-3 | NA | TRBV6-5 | TGTGCCAGCAGTTACTCCGGGGGGCTCGGAAACACCATATATTTT | CASSYSGGLGNTIYF
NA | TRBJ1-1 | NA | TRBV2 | TGTGCCAGCAGTGAAGCGGGGCGGTCGACTGAAGCTTTCTTT | CASSEAGRSTEAFF
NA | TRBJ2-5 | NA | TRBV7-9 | TGTGCCAGCAGCTCCACCGGACATCAACAAGAGACCCAGTACTTC | CASSSTGHQQETQYF
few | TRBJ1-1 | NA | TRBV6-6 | TGTGCCAGCAGTTACGGGGGGGTCGGGTTGAACACTGAAGCTTTCTTT | CASSYGGVGLNTEAFF
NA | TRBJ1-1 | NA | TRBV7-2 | TGTGCCAGCAGCATCGGACTTACGACTGAAGCTTTCTTT | CASSIGLTTEAFF
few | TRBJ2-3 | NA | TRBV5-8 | TGTGCCAGCAGCCCAGATCAGCCTAAGAGAACAGATACGCAGTATTTT | CASSPDQPKRTDTQYF
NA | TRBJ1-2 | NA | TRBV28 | TGTGCCAGCAGTTTCGACAGTCAAGGTACCTATGGCTACACCTTC | CASSFDSQGTYGYTF
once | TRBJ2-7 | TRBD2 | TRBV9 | TGTGCCAGCAGCCCACCGGGACTAGCTCACTCTTACGAGCAGTACTTC | CASSPPGLAHSYEQYF
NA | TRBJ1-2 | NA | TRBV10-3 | TGTGCCATCCTCTCTCCGTTCGGAGGCTACACCTTC | CAILSPFGGYTF
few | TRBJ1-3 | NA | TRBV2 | TGTGCCAGCAGTGAGACAATGATCTCTGGAAACACCATATATTTT | CASSETMISGNTIYF
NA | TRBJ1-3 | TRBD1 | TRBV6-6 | TGTGCCAGCAGGGGAGACAGGGCTGGAAACACCATATATTTT | CASRGDRAGNTIYF
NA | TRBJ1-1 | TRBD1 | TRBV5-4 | TGTGCCAGCAGCCCAGGGGGGGGCCAAGCTTTCTTT | CASSPGGGQAFF
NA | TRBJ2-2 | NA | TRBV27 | TGTGCCAGCAGTTTCCAGGGGCAGACCGGGGAGCTGTTTTTT | CASSFQGQTGELFF
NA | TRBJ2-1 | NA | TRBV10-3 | TGTGCCATCAGTATCATAGAGGGACAGCAGTTCTTC | CAISIIEGQQFF
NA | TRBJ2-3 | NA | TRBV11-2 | TGTGCCAGCAGCTTAGTTGCAGGCCAACTCACAGATACGCAGTATTTT | CASSLVAGQLTDTQYF
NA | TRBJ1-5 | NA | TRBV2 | TGTGCCAGCAGTGTAGGGGTTGTGAGCAATCAGCCCCAGCATTTT | CASSVGVVSNQPQHF